What follows are 8 T cell receptor beta chains derived from one specimen sequenced in a study of metastatic and nonmetastatic thyroid tumors. TCRdb redid the clone calls on the PCR reads using MiXCR. The sample has about 27,000 clones; around 25% are singletons. No treatment of any kind had been given to any patient before thyroid surgery. Sequencing input: blood. Receptor source: a female donor with papillary thyroid cancer or a benign thyroid nodule (not recorded which). Some clones in this sample may be carry-over from other donors' samples.

This clone was seen only a few times. The genes are TRBV20-1 and TRBJ2-3, with TRBD1 matching over 7 bases. Germline loops: CDR1 DFQATT, CDR2 SNEGSKA (reference sequence). The CDR3 runs to 15 residues. The junction had 8 bases not matched to a gene; V was cut back by 3 bases and J by 2 bases. The CDR3 nucleotides read TGCAGTGCTAGCCCCAGGGGGAAGAACACAGATACGCAGTATTTT. This sequence encodes CSASPRGKNTDTQYF.

This chain uses TRBV3-1 with TRBJ2-7; D gene ambiguous. V shed 0 bases and J shed 7 bases, with 10 bases lying between them. Germline CDR1 reads LGHDT; CDR2 reads YNNKEL (reference sequence). The CDR3 length is 13 residues. For the CDR3, the DNA is TGTGCCAGCAGCCAAGATCCCGTAAGGGAGCAGTACTTC. Protein: CASSQDPVREQYF.

V usage is TRBV15 and J usage is TRBJ1-1, with D hard to call. V shed 3 bases and J shed 11 bases, with 13 bases lying between them. CDR3 size: 12 residues. Germline lookup yields CDR1 LNHNV and CDR2 YYDKDF (reference sequence). The chain's CDR3 is CATSRERMRAFF. CDR3 sequence (DNA): TGTGCCACCAGCAGGGAAAGAATGAGGGCTTTCTTT.

V is TRBV19 and J is TRBJ2-1; tentatively, D is TRBD1 (7 bases). Germline V gene lookup returns CDR1 LNHDA and CDR2 SQIVND (reference sequence). Trimming took off 5 bases at V and 4 bases at J, with 18 bases between the two ends. The CDR3 is 16 amino acids. The CDR3 region has the DNA TGTGCCAGTAGTCCCAGGGGGGAGGTCCGTTACAATGAGCAGTTCTTC. The encoded protein is CASSPRGEVRYNEQFF.

The CDR3 protein is CASSPGHGLDNHYNEQFF. The CDR3 DNA sequence: TGTGCCAGCAGCCCAGGCCATGGCCTGGACAACCACTACAATGAGCAGTTCTTC. The chain employs TRBV7-1 and TRBJ2-1, with a weak D call TRBD1 (5 bases). TRBV7-1 carries the ORF label, with uncertain function. The CDR3 runs 18 residues. Trimming removed 5 bases from V and 3 bases from J, with 23 bases in between.

This clone was recorded only once. The gene calls are TRBV18 and TRBJ1-1, with no clear D. The CDR3 has 15 residues. CDR1 is KGHSH, CDR2 LQKENI, per germline. The V end lost 2 bases, the J end lost 6 bases, and 16 bases lay between the germline ends. The CDR3, as DNA: TGTGCCAGCTCACCAAGCTTTACCACGGGCGCTGAAGCTTTCTTT. It encodes CASSPSFTTGAEAFF.

Ten or more counts support this clone. This sequence joins TRBV3-1 and TRBJ1-1; maybe TRBD1 (6 bases). V was cut by 1 base and J by 0 bases, with 6 bases left in between. Germline V gene lookup returns CDR1 LGHDT and CDR2 YNNKEL (reference sequence). The CDR3 loop spans 14 amino acids. This CDR3 reads CASSQAGVNTEAFF. In DNA, the CDR3 is TGTGCCAGCAGCCAAGCAGGGGTGAACACTGAAGCTTTCTTT.

This clone was counted at least ten times. This chain joins TRBV20-1 and TRBJ1-2; D is unresolved. The length of the CDR3 is 13 residues. V was trimmed by 7 bases and J by 0 bases, leaving 12 bases between them. Germline V gene sequence: CDR1 DFQATT, CDR2 SNEGSKA (reference sequence). The CDR3 sequence: CSGGTAANYGYTF. CDR3 sequence (DNA): TGCAGTGGGGGTACAGCAGCTAACTATGGCTACACCTTC.